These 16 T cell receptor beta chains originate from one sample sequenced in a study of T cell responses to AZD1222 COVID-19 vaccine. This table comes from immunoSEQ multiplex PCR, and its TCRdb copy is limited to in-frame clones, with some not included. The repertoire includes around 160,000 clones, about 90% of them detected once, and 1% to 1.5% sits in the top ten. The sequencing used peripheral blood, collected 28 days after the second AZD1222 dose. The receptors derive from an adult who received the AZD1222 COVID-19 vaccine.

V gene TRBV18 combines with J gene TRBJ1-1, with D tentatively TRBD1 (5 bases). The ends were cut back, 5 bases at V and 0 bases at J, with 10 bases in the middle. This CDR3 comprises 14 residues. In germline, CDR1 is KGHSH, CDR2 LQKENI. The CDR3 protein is CASSEGTVNTEAFF. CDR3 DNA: TGTGCCAGCTCAGAGGGGACGGTGAACACTGAAGCTTTCTTT.

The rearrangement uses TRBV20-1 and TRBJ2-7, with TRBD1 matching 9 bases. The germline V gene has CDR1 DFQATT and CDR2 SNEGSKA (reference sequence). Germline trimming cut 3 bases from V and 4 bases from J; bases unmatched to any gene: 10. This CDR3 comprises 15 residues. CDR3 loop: CSASQPTGGGYEQYF. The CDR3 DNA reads TGCAGTGCTAGTCAGCCGACAGGGGGGGGGTACGAGCAGTACTTC.

The CDR3 loop reads CATSEYGSQGAWTEAFF. The CDR3 coding sequence is TGTGCCACCAGTGAATACGGGAGTCAGGGGGCCTGGACTGAAGCTTTCTTT. The chain links TRBV24-1 to TRBJ1-1; 8 positions agree with TRBD1. The germline CDR1 and CDR2 sequences are KGHDR and SFDVKD. Trimming removed 4 bases from V and 5 bases from J; junction bases left unmatched: 14. The CDR3 has 17 amino acids.

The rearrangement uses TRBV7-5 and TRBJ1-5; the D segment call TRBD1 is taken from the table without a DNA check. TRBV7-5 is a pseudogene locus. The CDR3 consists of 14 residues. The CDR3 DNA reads TGTGCCAGAAGCGAGGGACAGGGGGATCAGCCCCAGCATTTT. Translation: CARSEGQGDQPQHF.

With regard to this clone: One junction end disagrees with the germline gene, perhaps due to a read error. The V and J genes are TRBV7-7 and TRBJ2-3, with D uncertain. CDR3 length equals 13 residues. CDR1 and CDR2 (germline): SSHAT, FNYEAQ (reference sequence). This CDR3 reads CASSSPDADTQYF. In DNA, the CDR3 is TGTGCTAGCAGCTCCCCGGACGCCGATACGCAGTATTTT.

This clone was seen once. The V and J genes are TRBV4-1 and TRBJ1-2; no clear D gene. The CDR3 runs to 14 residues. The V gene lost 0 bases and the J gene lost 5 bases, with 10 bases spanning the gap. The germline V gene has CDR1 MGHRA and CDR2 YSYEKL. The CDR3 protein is CASSQDPDLYGYTF. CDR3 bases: TGCGCCAGCAGCCAAGATCCGGATCTATATGGCTACACCTTC.

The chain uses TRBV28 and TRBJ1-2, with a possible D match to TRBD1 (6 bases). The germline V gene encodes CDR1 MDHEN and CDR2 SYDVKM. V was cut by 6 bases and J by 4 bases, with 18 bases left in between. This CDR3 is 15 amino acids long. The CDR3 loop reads CASRTGGMTTYGYTF. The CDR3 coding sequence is TGTGCCAGCAGAACGGGGGGCATGACCACCTATGGCTACACCTTC.

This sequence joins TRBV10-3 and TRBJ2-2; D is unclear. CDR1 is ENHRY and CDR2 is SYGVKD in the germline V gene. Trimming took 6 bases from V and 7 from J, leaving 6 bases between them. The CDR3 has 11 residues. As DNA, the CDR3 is TGTGCCATCAGGGCAGTCGGGGAGCTGTTTTTT. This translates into CAIRAVGELFF.

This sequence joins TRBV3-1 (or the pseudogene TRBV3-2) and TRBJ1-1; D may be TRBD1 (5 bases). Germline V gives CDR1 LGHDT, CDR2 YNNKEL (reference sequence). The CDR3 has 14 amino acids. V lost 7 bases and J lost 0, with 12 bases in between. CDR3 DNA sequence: TGTGCCAGCAAGGAAGCAGGGATGAACACTGAAGCTTTCTTT. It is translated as CASKEAGMNTEAFF.

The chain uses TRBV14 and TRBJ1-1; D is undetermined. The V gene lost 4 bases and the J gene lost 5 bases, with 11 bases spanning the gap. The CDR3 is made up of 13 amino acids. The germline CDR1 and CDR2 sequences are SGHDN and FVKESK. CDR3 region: CASSRSGGTEAFF. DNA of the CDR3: TGTGCCAGCAGCCGGTCCGGAGGGACTGAAGCTTTCTTT.

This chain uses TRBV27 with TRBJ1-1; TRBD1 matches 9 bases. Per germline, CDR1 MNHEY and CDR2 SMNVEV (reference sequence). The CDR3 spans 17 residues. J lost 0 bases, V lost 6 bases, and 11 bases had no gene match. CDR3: CASRPDRGGTLNTEAFF. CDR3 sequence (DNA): TGTGCCAGCAGGCCAGACAGGGGGGGTACCTTGAACACTGAAGCTTTCTTT.

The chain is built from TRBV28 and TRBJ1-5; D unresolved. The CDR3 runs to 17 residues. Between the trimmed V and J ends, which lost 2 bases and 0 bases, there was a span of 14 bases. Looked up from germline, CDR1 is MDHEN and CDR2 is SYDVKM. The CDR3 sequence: CASSLGPLHYSNQPQHF. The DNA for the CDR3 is TGTGCCAGCAGTTTAGGGCCTCTTCATTATAGCAATCAGCCCCAGCATTTT. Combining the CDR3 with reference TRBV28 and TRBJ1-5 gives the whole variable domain DVKVTQSSRYLVKRTGEKVFLECVQDMDHENMFWYRQDPGLGLRLIYFSYDVKMKEKGDIPEGYSVSREKKERFSLILESASTNQTSMYLCASSLGPLHYSNQPQHFGDGTRLSIL.

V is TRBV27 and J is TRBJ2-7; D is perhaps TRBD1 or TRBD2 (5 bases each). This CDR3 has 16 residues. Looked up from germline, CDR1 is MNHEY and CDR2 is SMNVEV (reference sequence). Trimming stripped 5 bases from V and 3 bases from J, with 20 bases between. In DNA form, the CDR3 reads TGTGCCAGCAGTGCTCTCTCGGGGCCGACGGTCTACGAGCAGTACTTC. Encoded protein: CASSALSGPTVYEQYF.

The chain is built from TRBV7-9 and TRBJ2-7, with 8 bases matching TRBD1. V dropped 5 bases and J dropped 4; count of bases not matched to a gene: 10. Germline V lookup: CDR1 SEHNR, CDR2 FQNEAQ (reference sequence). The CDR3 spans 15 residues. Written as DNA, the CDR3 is TGTGCCAGCAGCGTGCCCCAGGGGGCAGGTTACGAGCAGTACTTC. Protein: CASSVPQGAGYEQYF. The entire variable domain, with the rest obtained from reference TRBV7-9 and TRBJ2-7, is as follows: DTGVSQNPRHKITKRGQNVTFRCDPISEHNRLYWYRQTLGQGPEFLTYFQNEAQLEKSRLLSDRFSAERPKGSFSTLEIQRTEQGDSAMYLCASSVPQGAGYEQYFGPGTRLTVT.

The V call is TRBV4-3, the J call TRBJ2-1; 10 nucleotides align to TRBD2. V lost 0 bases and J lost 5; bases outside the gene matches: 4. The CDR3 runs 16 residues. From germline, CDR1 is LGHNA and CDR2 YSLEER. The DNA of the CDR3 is TGCGCCAGCAGCCAAGAGGGGAGCGGGAGGGACAATGAGCAGTTCTTC. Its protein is CASSQEGSGRDNEQFF.

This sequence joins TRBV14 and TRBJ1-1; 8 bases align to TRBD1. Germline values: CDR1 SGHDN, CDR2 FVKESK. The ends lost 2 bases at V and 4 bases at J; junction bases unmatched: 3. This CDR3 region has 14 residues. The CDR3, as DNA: TGTGCCAGCAGCCAACAGGGGGCCGGCACTGAAGCTTTCTTT. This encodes CASSQQGAGTEAFF.